The 20 T cell receptor beta chains given below trace back to one sample, sequenced in a study of control samples from healthy donors and cancer patients. The protocol was immunoSEQ multiplex PCR, while the TCRdb copy is restricted to in-frame clones and leaves out a portion. The sample has roughly 95,000 clones, 88% seen once. Sequenced material: blood. Receptors originate from a man aged 30 to 39 in good health.

V usage is TRBV4-3 and J usage is TRBJ1-5; 8 bases agree with TRBD1. Looked up from germline, CDR1 is LGHNA and CDR2 is YSLEER. V shed 1 base and J 5 bases; nucleotides not matched to a gene: 7. This CDR3 has 16 amino acids. The CDR3 DNA is TGCGCCAGCAGCCAAGGCCCAGGGGGCAACGATCAGCCCCAGCATTTT. It encodes CASSQGPGGNDQPQHF.

The V call is TRBV5-4, the J call TRBJ2-4, with D possibly called TRBD1 or TRBD2 (7 bases each). CDR3 length: 15 amino acids. V was trimmed by 5 bases and J by 3 bases, leaving 15 bases between them. Germline lookup yields CDR1 SGHNT and CDR2 YYREEE (reference sequence). This CDR3 is CASSTQGEGKNIQYF. CDR3 nucleotides: TGTGCCAGCAGTACGCAGGGGGAGGGCAAAAACATTCAGTACTTC.

This clone was detected only once. The CDR3 DNA follows: TGCGCCAGCAGCTTATGGGCCGGAGATACGCAGTATTTT. The encoded protein is CASSLWAGDTQYF. This rearrangement joins TRBV5-1 to TRBJ2-3; D not certain. Trimming stripped 2 bases from V and 5 bases from J, with 9 bases between. Germline CDR1 is SGHRS and CDR2 is YFSETQ. The CDR3 runs 13 residues.

The chain recombines TRBV7-9 with TRBJ1-2, with D perhaps matching TRBD1 (5 bases). The CDR3 spans 13 residues. V lost 4 bases to trimming and J lost 6 bases, with 12 bases between them. CDR1 and CDR2 (germline): SEHNR, FQNEAQ (reference sequence). The CDR3 region is CASSYDSLNGYTF. The CDR3 nucleotides read TGTGCCAGCAGCTACGACAGCCTAAATGGCTACACCTTC.

The V call is TRBV18, the J call TRBJ1-1; 8 bases map to TRBD1. This CDR3 spans 14 amino acids. Per germline, CDR1 KGHSH and CDR2 LQKENI. Trimming cost V 5 bases and J 4 bases; bases outside gene matches: 6. The CDR3 reads CASSGDRGVTEAFF. The CDR3 DNA sequence: TGTGCCAGCTCAGGAGACAGGGGTGTCACTGAAGCTTTCTTT.

The chain joins TRBV4-1 to TRBJ1-2; D ambiguous. The V end lost 0 bases, the J end lost 5 bases, and 4 bases lay between the germline ends. In germline, CDR1 is MGHRA, CDR2 YSYEKL. The CDR3 has 12 residues. The CDR3 nucleotides are TGCGCCAGCAGCCAAGATCTGTATGGCTACACCTTC. This gives the protein CASSQDLYGYTF.

This clone is a singleton in its sample. J is TRBJ2-3 and V is TRBV4-1; tentatively, D is TRBD1 (6 bases). The CDR3 is 16 amino acids. CDR1 MGHRA and CDR2 YSYEKL come from the germline V gene. Trimming removed 2 bases from V and 0 bases from J, with 12 bases in between. This CDR3 reads CASSQTGSSSTDTQYF. CDR3 sequence (DNA): TGCGCCAGCAGCCAAACAGGGAGTTCTAGCACAGATACGCAGTATTTT.

The chain has TRBV9 and TRBJ2-1, with 13 bases lining up with TRBD2. Germline V gene data show CDR1 as SGDLS and CDR2 as YYNGEE. J gave up 0 bases and V 4 bases, and 4 bases lay outside the gene matches. The CDR3 contains 17 residues. Here the CDR3 reads CASSTGLAGSSYNEQFF. The CDR3, as DNA: TGTGCCAGCAGCACGGGACTAGCGGGAAGCTCCTACAATGAGCAGTTCTTC.

J is TRBJ2-5 and V is TRBV5-4; 9 nucleotides align to TRBD1. V gave up 1 base and J gave up 1 base; unmatched junction bases: 5. Looked up from germline, CDR1 is SGHNT and CDR2 is YYREEE (reference sequence). The CDR3 spans 16 residues. The CDR3 DNA is TGTGCCAGCAGCTTGTTAACAGGGGGCCGCCAAGAGACCCAGTACTTC. It codes for CASSLLTGGRQETQYF. The full variable domain, in which reference TRBV5-4 and TRBJ2-5 provide the parts outside the CDR3, is ETGVTQSPTHLIKTRGQQVTLRCSSQSGHNTVSWYQQALGQGPQFIFQYYREEENGRGNFPPRFSGLQFPNYSSELNVNALELDDSALYLCASSLLTGGRQETQYFGPGTRLLVL.

The chain uses TRBV5-8 and TRBJ2-3; D tentatively reads TRBD1 or TRBD2 (5 bases each). V was clipped by 5 bases and J by 0 bases, with 22 bases between them. CDR1 and CDR2 from the germline V gene are SGHTS and YDEGEE. This CDR3 contains 18 residues. In DNA form, the CDR3 reads TGTGCCAGCAGACCAAGGGGACGAACTTCCACTAGCACAGATACGCAGTATTTT. Protein product: CASRPRGRTSTSTDTQYF.

The chain couples TRBV28 to TRBJ2-7; D possibly corresponds to TRBD1 (6 bases). From germline, CDR1 is MDHEN and CDR2 SYDVKM. Deletions cut 2 bases from V and 2 bases from J, with 13 bases between. CDR3 length equals 15 residues. CDR3 in DNA: TGTGCCAGCAGTTTAAGGCGACAGGCACCCTACGAGCAGTACTTC. Its translation: CASSLRRQAPYEQYF.

Only one count was recorded for this clone. The DNA of the CDR3 is TGTGCCAGCAGCACTACCGGGACAATGAACACTGAAGCTTTCTTT. Protein sequence: CASSTTGTMNTEAFF. The chain combines TRBV11-3 with TRBJ1-1; a weak D match, TRBD1 (6 bases). V lost 5 bases, J lost 0 bases, and 13 bases lay in between. CDR1 and CDR2 from the germline V gene are SGHNT and YENEEA. CDR3 length: 15 residues.

The chain has TRBV15 and TRBJ1-2; D remains ambiguous. Germline V gene sequence: CDR1 LNHNV, CDR2 YYDKDF (reference sequence). Trimming removed 0 bases at V and 4 bases at J, with 6 bases between. The CDR3 loop spans 13 amino acids. The CDR3 protein is CATSREVGYGYTF. The CDR3 DNA reads as TGTGCCACCAGCAGAGAAGTGGGCTATGGCTACACCTTC.

The chain uses TRBV5-4 and TRBJ1-6, with TRBD1 matching over 12 bases. The germline V gene has CDR1 SGHNT and CDR2 YYREEE (reference sequence). This CDR3 spans 18 amino acids. V was pared by 4 bases and J by 7 bases, with 12 bases of the junction left unmatched. The CDR3: CASSPPPGDRGQNSPLHF. The CDR3 DNA sequence: TGTGCCAGCAGCCCCCCGCCGGGGGACAGGGGGCAGAATTCACCCCTCCACTTT.

The J gene is TRBJ1-2, the V gene TRBV3-1 (or the pseudogene TRBV3-2); D is possibly TRBD1 (5 bases). CDR1 and CDR2 (germline): LGHDT, YNNKEL (reference sequence). The CDR3 covers 15 residues. Trimming pared 3 bases from V and 2 bases from J, leaving 13 bases between. CDR3 residues: CASSQGGDGNYGYTF. DNA for the CDR3: TGTGCCAGCAGCCAGGGAGGGGACGGGAACTATGGCTACACCTTC.

This CDR3 is CASSPWTGRSTDTQYF. The CDR3 coding sequence is TGCGCCAGCAGCCCTTGGACAGGGCGAAGCACAGATACGCAGTATTTT. The genes are TRBV4-1 and TRBJ2-3; TRBD1 matches at 8 bases. The V and J ends lost 4 bases and 0 bases, in that order; junction bases with no gene match: 6. Germline CDR1 MGHRA, CDR2 YSYEKL. The CDR3 extends over 16 amino acids.

The chain carries TRBV4-2 and TRBJ2-1; possibly TRBD2 for D (5 bases). The V gene's germline CDR1 is LGHNA and CDR2 YNFKEQ. The ends were cut back, 0 bases at V and 3 bases at J, with 6 bases in the middle. The CDR3 spans 14 residues. CDR3 nucleotide sequence: TGTGCCAGCAGCCAAGATCGGGACTACAATGAGCAGTTCTTC. This sequence encodes CASSQDRDYNEQFF.

This chain links TRBV6-4 with TRBJ2-1; D perhaps matches TRBD1 (5 bases). The V end lost 3 bases, the J end lost 5 bases, and 8 bases lay between the germline ends. The CDR3 runs 13 residues. Germline V CDR1 and CDR2: MRHNA, SNTAGT. The CDR3: CASSEGRDNEQFF. The CDR3 coding sequence is TGTGCCAGCAGTGAGGGCAGGGACAATGAGCAGTTCTTC.

Remarks on this clone: In the same sample, other DNA sequences code for this CDR3. The chain recombines TRBV20-1 with TRBJ1-6; D call uncertain. From germline, CDR1 is DFQATT and CDR2 SNEGSKA (reference sequence). This CDR3 has 15 residues. The V gene lost 3 bases and the J gene lost 0 bases, with 9 bases spanning the gap. The CDR3 nucleotides are TGCAGTGCTAGTGGGTGGAGCTCCTATAATTCACCCCTCCACTTT. Translation gives CSASGWSSYNSPLHF.

CDR3 DNA: TGCGCCAGCAGCCAAGAATTGCGCAGGCCTCCCACAGATACGCAGTATTTT. Protein sequence: CASSQELRRPPTDTQYF. The rearrangement uses TRBV4-1 and TRBJ2-3, with D hard to call. V was shortened by 0 bases and J by 2 bases, with 15 bases between the two germline ends. Germline CDR1 reads MGHRA; CDR2 reads YSYEKL. The CDR3 has 17 residues.